A single sample is the source of the 17 T cell receptor beta chains below, sequenced in a study of cytomegalovirus exposure and HLA in healthy donors. 13 Jbeta primers and 60 Vbeta primers were used for the PCR. Generated by immunoSEQ multiplex PCR, the TCRdb table keeps only in-frame clones and is missing some. The sample contains tens of thousands of clones, about 79% of which appear only once. The material sequenced was PBMCs. The source is a man in his forties or fifties in good health and CMV-seronegative.

This chain connects TRBV2 to TRBJ2-7; 11 bases agree with TRBD2. Trimming removed 7 bases from V and 3 bases from J; junction bases left unmatched: 2. The V gene's germline CDR1 is SNHLY and CDR2 FYNNEI. The CDR3 has 13 amino acids. This CDR3 reads CASNGLAGYEQYF. CDR3 in DNA: TGTGCCAGCAACGGACTAGCGGGCTACGAGCAGTACTTC.

The chain uses TRBV11-1 and TRBJ2-5; TRBD1 matches 8 bases. The J call may be faulty, since TRBJ2-7 better matches the DNA end. Germline V gene sequence: CDR1 SGHAT, CDR2 FQDESV (reference sequence). This CDR3 comprises 14 residues. Here the CDR3 DNA reads TGTGCCAGCAGCTTAGGCAGGGGGCGCGACGAGCAGTACTTC. Its translation is CASSLGRGRDEQYF.

V and J are TRBV6-5 and TRBJ1-5; D is unresolved. Looked up from germline, CDR1 is MNHEY and CDR2 is SVGAGI. With 2 bases removed from V and 7 bases from J, the gap between germline ends came to 12 bases. This CDR3 contains 14 residues. CDR3 sequence reads: CASSYARSGQPQHF. For the CDR3, the DNA is TGTGCCAGCAGTTACGCGAGGAGCGGACAGCCCCAGCATTTT.

The chain is built from TRBV7-9 and TRBJ2-1, with TRBD2 identical over 7 bases. CDR1 and CDR2 (germline): SEHNR, FQNEAQ (reference sequence). V dropped 1 base and J dropped 8; count of bases not matched to a gene: 11. The CDR3 length is 16 residues. The CDR3 DNA is TGTGCCAGCAGCTTAGGTGGGAGGGCCCGGCGGCATGAGCAGTTCTTC. Protein: CASSLGGRARRHEQFF. Drawing the rest from reference TRBV7-9 and TRBJ2-1, the complete variable domain is DTGVSQNPRHKITKRGQNVTFRCDPISEHNRLYWYRQTLGQGPEFLTYFQNEAQLEKSRLLSDRFSAERPKGSFSTLEIQRTEQGDSAMYLCASSLGGRARRHEQFFGPGTRLTVL.

This chain uses TRBV19 with TRBJ1-1, with D unresolved. The CDR3 length is 11 residues. Germline V CDR1 and CDR2: LNHDA, SQIVND (reference sequence). V was shortened by 7 bases and J by 5 bases, with 8 bases between the two germline ends. CDR3 amino acids: CASNRETEAFF. DNA for the CDR3: TGTGCCAGTAACCGGGAAACTGAAGCTTTCTTT.

The chain uses TRBV4-1 and TRBJ2-7; D possibly corresponds to TRBD1 (6 bases). Germline loops: CDR1 MGHRA, CDR2 YSYEKL. V lost 4 bases and J lost 3, with 19 bases in between. The length of the CDR3 is 16 residues. The CDR3: CASSPILAQGNYEQYF. The CDR3 nucleotides read TGCGCCAGCAGCCCTATCCTCGCGCAGGGGAACTACGAGCAGTACTTC.

The chain links TRBV19 to TRBJ1-1; TRBD1 might be the D (6 bases). The CDR3 sequence is 13 residues long. Trimming removed 7 bases at V and 5 bases at J, with 14 bases between. Per the germline V gene, CDR1 is LNHDA and CDR2 is SQIVND (reference sequence). The CDR3 spells CASIPQGGTEAFF. In DNA, the CDR3 is TGTGCCAGTATCCCACAGGGTGGAACTGAAGCTTTCTTT.

As regards this clone: A junction boundary mismatches the germline segment, possibly from a read error. The chain combines TRBV6-5 with TRBJ2-6; weak D call: TRBD2 (6 bases). Per the germline V gene, CDR1 is MNHEY and CDR2 is SVGAGI. The CDR3 runs 15 residues. CDR3 nucleotides: TGTGCCAGCAGGCCGGGGGAGGCTGGGGCCAACGGCCTGACTTTC. The encoded protein is CASRPGEAGANGLTF.

The genes are TRBV2 and TRBJ1-5; 7 bases fit TRBD1. This CDR3 is 15 amino acids long. The V segment lost 6 bases and the J segment 1 base; nucleotides outside the gene matches: 6. Looked up from germline, CDR1 is SNHLY and CDR2 is FYNNEI. CDR3 DNA sequence: TGTGCCAGCAGGGCCGGGACAGTGAGCAATCAGCCCCAGCATTTT. It codes for CASRAGTVSNQPQHF.

This chain uses TRBV9 with TRBJ1-6, with unresolved D. V was clipped by 2 bases and J by 7 bases, with 4 bases between them. Germline-derived CDR1 and CDR2 are SGDLS and YYNGEE. There are 12 residues in the CDR3. The CDR3 nucleotides are TGTGCCAGCAGCGTCTACAATTCACCCCTCCACTTT. Amino acid sequence: CASSVYNSPLHF.

The chain combines TRBV18 with TRBJ1-6; 9 bases are a match to TRBD1. CDR3 length equals 15 residues. Germline V gene data show CDR1 as KGHSH and CDR2 as LQKENI. Losses at the gene ends were 0 bases for V and 9 bases for J; bases not matched to a gene: 3. The CDR3 loop is CASSPPGTGFSPLHF. The CDR3 region has the DNA TGTGCCAGCTCACCACCCGGGACAGGGTTTTCACCCCTCCACTTT.

With regard to this clone: The junction departs from the called germline gene at one end, perhaps through a read error. V is TRBV7-9 and J is TRBJ2-7, with D uncertain. This CDR3 is built from 14 residues. CDR1 is SEHNR and CDR2 is FQNEAQ in the germline V gene (reference sequence). In DNA form, the CDR3 reads TGTGCCAGCAGCTTTTTGGAGTTCTCCCACGAGCAGTACTTC. Encoded protein: CASSFLEFSHEQYF.

This rearrangement joins TRBV6-5 to TRBJ2-7; D possibly corresponds to TRBD2 (6 bases). V dropped 7 bases and J dropped 6 bases, with 10 bases sitting between them. The CDR3 is 11 residues long. Germline values: CDR1 MNHEY, CDR2 SVGAGI. This CDR3 reads CASIEGGEQYF. The DNA for the CDR3 is TGTGCCAGCATCGAGGGAGGCGAGCAGTACTTC.

This clone has only one observation. The chain employs TRBV29-1 and TRBJ1-2; 8 bases fit TRBD1. The CDR3 loop spans 14 amino acids. Losses at the gene ends were 2 bases for V and 7 bases for J; bases not matched to a gene: 9. CDR1 and CDR2 (germline): SQVTM, ANQGSEA. The CDR3 sequence: CSVEPIGQGVGYTF. The CDR3 nucleotides are TGCAGCGTTGAACCGATAGGACAGGGTGTTGGCTACACCTTC.

The rearrangement links TRBV2 to TRBJ2-7, with no clear D. Germline values: CDR1 SNHLY, CDR2 FYNNEI. CDR3 length equals 13 residues. Trimming stripped 4 bases from V and 4 bases from J, with 11 bases between. The CDR3 is CASSGQAEYEQYF. The CDR3 DNA reads TGTGCCAGCAGTGGACAAGCAGAGTACGAGCAGTACTTC. Full variable domain (rest looked up from reference TRBV2 and TRBJ2-7): EPEVTQTPSHQVTQMGQEVILRCVPISNHLYFYWYRQILGQKVEFLVSFYNNEISEKSEIFDDQFSVERPDGSNFTLKIRSTKLEDSAMYFCASSGQAEYEQYFGPGTRLTVT.

The chain employs TRBV28 and TRBJ1-1; 9 nucleotides agree with TRBD1. CDR1 is MDHEN and CDR2 is SYDVKM in the germline V gene. The CDR3 contains 15 residues. The trim removed 5 bases at V and 3 bases at J, leaving 7 bases unmatched. DNA of the CDR3: TGTGCCAGCAGTAAAAGGGACAGGGAATACACTGAAGCTTTCTTT. Residues: CASSKRDREYTEAFF. The full variable domain, completed using reference TRBV28 and TRBJ1-1, is DVKVTQSSRYLVKRTGEKVFLECVQDMDHENMFWYRQDPGLGLRLIYFSYDVKMKEKGDIPEGYSVSREKKERFSLILESASTNQTSMYLCASSKRDREYTEAFFGQGTRLTVV.

The V call is TRBV28, the J call TRBJ1-1; D is unclear. CDR1 is MDHEN and CDR2 is SYDVKM in the germline V gene. Trimming took 6 bases from V and 1 from J, leaving 24 bases between them. The length of the CDR3 is 18 residues. CDR3 in DNA: TGTGCCAGCAGCCGACCCAGGTTGCGGGGAGGGCCGAACACTGAAGCTTTCTTT. Protein product: CASSRPRLRGGPNTEAFF.